Following are 26 T cell receptor beta chains from one sample sequenced in a study of CD8+ T cells in alopecia areata. After isolation, RNA underwent reverse transcription to generate cDNA as the sequencing template. Libraries were prepared by immunoSEQ multiplex PCR; TCRdb keeps only in-frame clonotypes and omits some of them. The sample consists of 140,000 to 150,000 clones, less than 70% of them appearing once. Treatment in this sample: oral pan-JAK inhibitor, 5-10 mg twice daily. The source material was CD8+ T cells sorted from blood, sampled at week 4, from a patient treated with tofacitinib. These receptors came from a human donor with alopecia areata.

The chain recombines TRBV13 with TRBJ2-5, with 11 bases matching TRBD1. The CDR3 is made up of 15 amino acids. Germline CDR1 is PRHDT and CDR2 is FYEKMQ (reference sequence). The V segment lost 3 bases and the J segment 5 bases; nucleotides outside the gene matches: 5. The CDR3 sequence: CASSLRTGGRETQYF. CDR3 nucleotide sequence: TGTGCCAGCAGCTTGCGGACAGGGGGCAGGGAGACCCAGTACTTC.

The chain couples TRBV5-1 to TRBJ1-1, with D maybe TRBD1 (6 bases). Per germline, CDR1 SGHRS and CDR2 YFSETQ. The CDR3 is 16 residues long. V was trimmed by 0 bases and J by 3 bases, leaving 15 bases between them. CDR3 nucleotides: TGCGCCAGCAGCTTGGTCGCCGTCCACAGGGACACTGAAGCTTTCTTT. It codes for CASSLVAVHRDTEAFF.

For this clone: This same CDR3 is encoded by further DNA sequences in the sample. V and J are TRBV6-5 and TRBJ2-5, with D uncertain. The CDR3 runs 11 residues. CDR1 is MNHEY and CDR2 is SVGAGI in the germline V gene. V was clipped by 4 bases and J by 2 bases, with 2 bases between them. The CDR3 DNA sequence: TGTGCCAGCAGTTCTCAAGAGACCCAGTACTTC. As protein: CASSSQETQYF.

The chain employs TRBV5-4 and TRBJ1-1, with D maybe TRBD1 (5 bases). V was pared by 6 bases and J by 1 base, with 10 bases between. This CDR3 is built from 13 residues. CDR1 SGHNT and CDR2 YYREEE come from the germline V gene (reference sequence). This chain's CDR3 is CASIGRGNTEAFF. The CDR3 DNA follows: TGTGCCAGCATCGGGAGGGGGAACACTGAAGCTTTCTTT.

This clone was seen at least ten times. The chain is built from TRBV7-9 and TRBJ2-1; 8 bases line up with TRBD1. Germline V gene data show CDR1 as SEHNR and CDR2 as FQNEAQ (reference sequence). With V trimmed by 1 base and J by 5 bases, 4 bases remained unmatched. CDR3 length: 15 residues. The CDR3 sequence is CASSLGGQVHNEQFF. DNA for the CDR3: TGTGCCAGCAGCTTAGGGGGACAGGTCCACAATGAGCAGTTCTTC.

This clone was seen once. The chain links TRBV25-1 to TRBJ1-1; D is ambiguous. This CDR3 contains 13 residues. The V gene lost 6 bases and the J gene lost 3 bases, with 11 bases spanning the gap. Germline CDR1 MGHDK, CDR2 SYGVNS. Here the CDR3 DNA reads TGTGCCAGCAGAGATCTTAGGGACACTGAAGCTTTCTTT. Translating it yields CASRDLRDTEAFF.

The rearrangement joins TRBV7-2 to TRBJ1-4; D is unclear. Germline loops: CDR1 SGHTA, CDR2 FQGNSA. Trimming removed 0 bases at V and 8 bases at J, with 10 bases between. This CDR3 spans 14 amino acids. DNA for the CDR3: TGTGCCAGCAGCTTAGCCGGGTATGACGAAAAACTGTTTTTT. Its translation is CASSLAGYDEKLFF. Drawing the rest from reference TRBV7-2 and TRBJ1-4, the complete variable domain is GAGVSQSPSNKVTEKGKDVELRCDPISGHTALYWYRQSLGQGLEFLIYFQGNSAPDKSGLPSDRFSAERTGGSVSTLTIQRTQQEDSAVYLCASSLAGYDEKLFFGSGTQLSVL.

CDR3 region: CASSLVPAYEQYF. DNA of the CDR3: TGTGCCAGCAGCTTGGTCCCGGCCTACGAGCAGTACTTC. The rearrangement links TRBV5-7 to TRBJ2-7; D gene unclear. TRBV5-7 is an ORF for which the function is uncertain. This CDR3 is 13 amino acids long. The V and J ends lost 0 bases and 2 bases respectively, with 6 bases between them.

The chain is built from TRBV9 and TRBJ2-1, with D tentatively TRBD2 (5 bases). Germline V gene sequence: CDR1 SGDLS, CDR2 YYNGEE. V lost 2 bases and J 9 bases, leaving 15 bases between the germline ends. CDR3 length: 14 amino acids. CDR3: CASSVFPFEGEQFF. The CDR3 DNA follows: TGTGCCAGCAGCGTCTTTCCTTTCGAGGGTGAGCAGTTCTTC.

The V gene is TRBV18, the J gene TRBJ2-5, with D uncertain. Looked up from germline, CDR1 is KGHSH and CDR2 is LQKENI. The CDR3 spans 14 residues. The V and J ends lost 3 bases and 0 bases respectively, with 8 bases between them. Here the CDR3 DNA reads TGTGCCAGCTCACCTGGCGAAAACCAAGAGACCCAGTACTTC. This translates into CASSPGENQETQYF.

In regard to this clone: Additional DNA sequences in this sample encode the identical CDR3. The V call is TRBV9, the J call TRBJ1-2; 9 bases line up with TRBD1. The CDR3 is 14 residues long. Per the germline V gene, CDR1 is SGDLS and CDR2 is YYNGEE. The ends lost 1 base at V and 5 bases at J; junction bases unmatched: 3. This CDR3 reads CASSVPGTGYGYTF. The CDR3 nucleotides are TGTGCCAGCAGCGTACCCGGGACAGGGTATGGCTACACCTTC. Together with reference TRBV9 and TRBJ1-2, the CDR3 gives the full variable domain: DSGVTQTPKHLITATGQRVTLRCSPRSGDLSVYWYQQSLDQGLQFLIQYYNGEERAKGNILERFSAQQFPDLHSELNLSSLELGDSALYFCASSVPGTGYGYTFGSGTRLTVV.

This clone was detected only a few times. The gene calls are TRBV4-2 and TRBJ2-1; 10 bases line up with TRBD2. From germline, CDR1 is LGHNA and CDR2 YNFKEQ. Unmatched junction bases numbered 9, after V lost 7 bases and J lost 6 bases. There are 15 residues in the CDR3. CDR3 sequence reads: CASNIAGGLSNEQFF. CDR3 sequence (DNA): TGTGCCAGCAACATAGCGGGGGGCTTAAGCAATGAGCAGTTCTTC.

The chain recombines TRBV30 with TRBJ2-2; 8 bases map to TRBD1. CDR1 GTSNPN and CDR2 SVGIG come from the germline V gene (reference sequence). V gave up 0 bases and J gave up 5 bases; unmatched junction bases: 5. The CDR3 has 15 residues. CDR3 loop: CAWSVTGGRTGELFF. CDR3 nucleotide sequence: TGTGCCTGGAGTGTTACAGGGGGGAGAACCGGGGAGCTGTTTTTT.

The rearrangement uses TRBV5-6 and TRBJ2-5; D could derive from TRBD1 or TRBD2 (6 bases each). CDR3 length: 14 amino acids. CDR1 and CDR2 from the germline V gene are SGHDT and YYEEEE. Trimming took off 2 bases at V and 0 bases at J, with 8 bases between the two ends. CDR3 residues: CASSFGGYQETQYF. CDR3 nucleotide sequence: TGTGCCAGCAGCTTCGGGGGCTACCAAGAGACCCAGTACTTC. The full variable domain, completed using reference TRBV5-6 and TRBJ2-5, is DAGVTQSPTHLIKTRGQQVTLRCSPKSGHDTVSWYQQALGQGPQFIFQYYEEEERQRGNFPDRFSGHQFPNYSSELNVNALLLGDSALYLCASSFGGYQETQYFGPGTRLLVL.

This clone was observed a few times. Germline is not matched at one junction end, which may reflect a read error. The chain employs TRBV5-1 and TRBJ1-2; no definite D call. Germline V CDR1 and CDR2: SGHRS, YFSETQ. This CDR3 comprises 12 residues. The CDR3 coding sequence is TGCGCCAGCAGTTTGGACGGAGATGGCTACACCTTC. Protein: CASSLDGDGYTF.

This clone appeared a few times. The chain couples TRBV2 to TRBJ1-1; D uncertain. The CDR3 runs 10 residues. V was clipped by 2 bases and J by 5 bases, with 0 bases between them. Germline V CDR1 and CDR2: SNHLY, FYNNEI. The CDR3 nucleotides are TGTGCCAGCAGTGAAACTGAAGCTTTCTTT. Its protein is CASSETEAFF.

This chain joins TRBV29-1 and TRBJ1-2, with unresolved D. Between the trimmed V and J ends, which lost 3 bases and 4 bases, there was a span of 9 bases. Germline V gene sequence: CDR1 SQVTM, CDR2 ANQGSEA. The CDR3 is 12 residues long. Written as DNA, the CDR3 is TGCAGCGTTGATGAGGAATTCTATGGCTACACCTTC. Protein: CSVDEEFYGYTF.

V is TRBV5-6 and J is TRBJ2-7, with D perhaps matching TRBD1 (6 bases). This CDR3 is built from 13 residues. Trimming cost V 6 bases and J 0 bases, with 10 bases left between them. Germline assignment: CDR1 SGHDT and CDR2 YYEEEE. The CDR3 is CASNRDISYEQYF. The DNA of the CDR3 is TGTGCCAGCAACCGGGACATCTCCTACGAGCAGTACTTC.

V is TRBV9 and J is TRBJ2-1, with D perhaps given as TRBD1 or TRBD2 (5 bases each). The germline CDR1 and CDR2 sequences are SGDLS and YYNGEE. V lost 0 bases to trimming and J lost 2 bases, with 12 bases between them. The CDR3 sequence is 16 residues long. CDR3: CASSVDVGTAYNEQFF. The CDR3 DNA reads TGTGCCAGCAGCGTAGACGTGGGGACCGCCTACAATGAGCAGTTCTTC.

The chain is built from TRBV5-1 and TRBJ1-5; no firm D call. The germline V gene has CDR1 SGHRS and CDR2 YFSETQ. This CDR3 region has 13 residues. Trimming pared 2 bases from V and 7 bases from J, leaving 10 bases between. Written as DNA, the CDR3 is TGCGCCAGCAGCTTTGACGCAGGACAGCCCCAGCATTTT. As protein: CASSFDAGQPQHF.

This CDR3 is CASSLPGQGAYEQYF. The CDR3 DNA follows: TGTGCCAGCAGCTTACCGGGACAGGGGGCCTACGAGCAGTACTTC. The rearrangement uses TRBV5-4 and TRBJ2-7; 11 nucleotides line up with TRBD1. The CDR3 extends over 15 amino acids. Germline V gene data show CDR1 as SGHNT and CDR2 as YYREEE (reference sequence). J lost 2 bases, V lost 2 bases, and 3 bases had no gene match.

V usage is TRBV4-2 and J usage is TRBJ2-5; a possible D gene is TRBD1 (5 bases). V lost 0 bases, J lost 1 base, and 6 bases lay in between. The CDR3 totals 14 residues. Germline CDR1 reads LGHNA; CDR2 reads YNFKEQ. The CDR3 spells CASSQEDSQETQYF. The CDR3 DNA sequence: TGTGCCAGCAGCCAAGAAGACAGCCAAGAGACCCAGTACTTC.

This clone was seen a few times. V gene TRBV6-5 combines with J gene TRBJ2-7; 7 positions agree with TRBD1. In germline, CDR1 is MNHEY, CDR2 SVGAGI. V shed 2 bases, J shed 2 bases, and the junction held 9 bases outside the gene matches. The CDR3 is 16 residues long. The CDR3 loop is CASSYTRDSEPYEQYF. CDR3 DNA: TGTGCCAGCAGTTACACCCGGGACAGCGAACCCTACGAGCAGTACTTC.

The CDR3 nucleotides are TGCAGCGTTCTAGGACAGACGATCCCCTATGGCTACACCTTC. Its protein product is CSVLGQTIPYGYTF. The genes are TRBV29-1 and TRBJ1-2; weak D call: TRBD1 (6 bases). Looked up from germline, CDR1 is SQVTM and CDR2 is ANQGSEA. Trimming cost V 5 bases and J 4 bases, with 17 bases left between them. This CDR3 comprises 14 residues.

A few counts support this clone. The chain joins TRBV30 to TRBJ1-3; D is uncertain. The CDR3 spans 12 residues. From germline, CDR1 is GTSNPN and CDR2 SVGIG (reference sequence). Trimming took 3 bases from V and 6 from J, leaving 9 bases between them. CDR3 loop: CAWSPGENTIYF. DNA for the CDR3: TGTGCCTGGAGCCCGGGCGAAAACACCATATATTTT.

The table lists this clone with a few counts. The rearrangement uses TRBV23-1 and TRBJ2-2; D unresolved. TRBV23-1 is an ORF for which the function is uncertain. V lost 1 base, J lost 4 bases, and 7 bases lay in between. The CDR3 spans 14 residues. CDR3 sequence reads: CASSQFVCTGELFF. In DNA, the CDR3 is TGCGCCAGCAGTCAATTTGTCTGCACCGGGGAGCTGTTTTTT.